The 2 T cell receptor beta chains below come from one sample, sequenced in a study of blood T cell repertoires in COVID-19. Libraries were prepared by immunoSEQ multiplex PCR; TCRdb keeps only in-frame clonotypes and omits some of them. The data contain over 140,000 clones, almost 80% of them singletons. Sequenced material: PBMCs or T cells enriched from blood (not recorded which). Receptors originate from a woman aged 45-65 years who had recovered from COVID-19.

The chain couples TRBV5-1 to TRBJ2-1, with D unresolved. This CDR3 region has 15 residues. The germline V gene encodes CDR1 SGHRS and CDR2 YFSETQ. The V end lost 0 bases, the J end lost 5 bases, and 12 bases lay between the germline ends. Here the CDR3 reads CASSLVGGFDNEQFF. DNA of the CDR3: TGCGCCAGCAGCTTGGTCGGTGGTTTTGACAATGAGCAGTTCTTC.

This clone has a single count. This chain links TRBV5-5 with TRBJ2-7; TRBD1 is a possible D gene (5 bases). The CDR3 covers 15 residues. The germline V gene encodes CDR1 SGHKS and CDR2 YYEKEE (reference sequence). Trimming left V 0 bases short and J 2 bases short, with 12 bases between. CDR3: CASSLEPSGPYEQYF. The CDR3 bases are TGTGCCAGCAGCTTGGAGCCATCAGGGCCCTACGAGCAGTACTTC.